This T cell receptor beta chain was recovered during a study of beta chain features in type 1 diabetes. Whole-study findings and limits: TCRB CDR3 length was moderately but significantly reduced in all four CD4+ subsets of Type 1 diabetes patients. Junctions at VDJ sites from type 1 diabetes patients had fewer insertions and more deletions.

Expressed TCRB transcripts were sequenced because the entire RNA isolate underwent reverse transcription. Across stem cell-like memory T cell samples, reads averaged around 1 million. TCRdb's table, derived via immunoSEQ multiplex PCR, lists solely in-frame clones and lacks some. The sample has over 100,000 clones, less than 40% seen once; the top ten hold approximately 0.065%. The collection from each donor was one heparinised blood draw averaging roughly 0.12 L. A word on this clone: The antigen is not known.

Losses at the gene ends were 1 base for V and 5 bases for J; bases not matched to a gene: 17. The V gene's germline CDR1 is SGHRS and CDR2 YFSETQ. The CDR3 length is 18 residues. The sequence derives from a woman younger than 35 in good health. The rearrangement links TRBV5-1 to TRBJ2-5; 7 bases are shared with TRBD1. The sequenced sample was stem cell memory CD4+ T cells from blood. DNA of the CDR3: TGCGCCAGCAGCTTGACGGGGATAACCTTGGGACAGTCGGAGACCCAGTACTTC. Protein sequence: CASSLTGITLGQSETQYF.